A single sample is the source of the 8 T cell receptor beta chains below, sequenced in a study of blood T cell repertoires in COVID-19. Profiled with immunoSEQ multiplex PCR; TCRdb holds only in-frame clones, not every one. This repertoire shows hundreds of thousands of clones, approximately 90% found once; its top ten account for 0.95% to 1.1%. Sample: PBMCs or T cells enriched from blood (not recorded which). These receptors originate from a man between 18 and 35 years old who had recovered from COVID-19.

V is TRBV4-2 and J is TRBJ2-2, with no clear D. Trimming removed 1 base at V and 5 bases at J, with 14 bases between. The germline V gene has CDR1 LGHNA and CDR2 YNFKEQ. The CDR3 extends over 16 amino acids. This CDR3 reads CASSQGRWAGTGELFF. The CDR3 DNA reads TGTGCCAGCAGCCAAGGAAGATGGGCCGGTACCGGGGAGCTGTTTTTT.

The chain's CDR3 is CASSTGTEAFF. DNA of the CDR3: TGCGCCAGCAGCACCGGGACTGAAGCTTTCTTT. The chain joins TRBV5-1 to TRBJ1-1; D unresolved. Trimming took off 4 bases at V and 5 bases at J, with 6 bases between the two ends. This CDR3 is 11 amino acids long. The germline gives CDR1 SGHRS, CDR2 YFSETQ.

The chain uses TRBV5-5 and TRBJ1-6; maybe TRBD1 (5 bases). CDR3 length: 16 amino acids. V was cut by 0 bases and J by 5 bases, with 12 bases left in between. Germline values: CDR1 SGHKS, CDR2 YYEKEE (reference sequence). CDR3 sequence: CASSLGDSTNNSPLHF. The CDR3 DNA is TGTGCCAGCAGCTTGGGAGACAGCACTAATAATTCACCCCTCCACTTT. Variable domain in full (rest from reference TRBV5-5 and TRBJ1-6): DAGVTQSPTHLIKTRGQQVTLRCSPISGHKSVSWYQQVLGQGPQFIFQYYEKEERGRGNFPDRFSARQFPNYSSELNVNALLLGDSALYLCASSLGDSTNNSPLHFGNGTRLTVT.

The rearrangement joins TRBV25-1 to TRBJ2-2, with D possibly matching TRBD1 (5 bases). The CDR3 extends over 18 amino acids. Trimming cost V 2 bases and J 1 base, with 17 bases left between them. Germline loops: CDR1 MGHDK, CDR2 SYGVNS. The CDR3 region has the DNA TGTGCCAGCAGTGAACTAATCGGCAGGGCGATGAACACCGGGGAGCTGTTTTTT. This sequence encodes CASSELIGRAMNTGELFF.

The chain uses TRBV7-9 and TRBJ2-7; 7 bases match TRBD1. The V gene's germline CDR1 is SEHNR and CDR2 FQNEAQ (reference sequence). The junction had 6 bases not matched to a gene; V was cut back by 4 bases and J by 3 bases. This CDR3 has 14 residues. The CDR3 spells CASSSTGQVYEQYF. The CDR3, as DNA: TGTGCCAGCAGCTCGACCGGACAGGTCTACGAGCAGTACTTC.

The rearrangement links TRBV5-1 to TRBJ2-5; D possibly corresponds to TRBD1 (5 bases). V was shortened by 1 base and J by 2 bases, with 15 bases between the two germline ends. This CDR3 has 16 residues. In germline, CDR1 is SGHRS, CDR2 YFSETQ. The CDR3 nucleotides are TGCGCCAGCAGCTTGTTTAGACAGAATATGCAAGAGACCCAGTACTTC. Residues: CASSLFRQNMQETQYF.

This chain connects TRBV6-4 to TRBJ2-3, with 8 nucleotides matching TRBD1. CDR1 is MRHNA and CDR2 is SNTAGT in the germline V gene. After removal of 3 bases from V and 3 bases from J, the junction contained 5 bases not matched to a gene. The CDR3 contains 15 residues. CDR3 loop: CASSDGTGRTDTQYF. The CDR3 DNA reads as TGTGCCAGCAGTGATGGGACAGGACGAACAGATACGCAGTATTTT.

The CDR3 DNA sequence: TGCAGCGGTGGAGACAGGGAAGAGACCCAGTACTTC. Protein sequence: CSGGDREETQYF. The chain carries TRBV29-1 and TRBJ2-5; 7 positions agree with TRBD1. This CDR3 spans 12 amino acids. V shed 7 bases, J shed 3 bases, and the junction held 5 bases outside the gene matches. Per germline, CDR1 SQVTM and CDR2 ANQGSEA.